This T cell receptor (beta chain) emerged from a study of blood T cell repertoires in COVID-19. Study overall: Acute and convalescent COVID-19 samples came from the United States, Italy and Spain.

Original analysis: Reference gene primer amplification in the assay estimated nucleated cell counts. The protocol was immunoSEQ multiplex PCR, while the TCRdb copy is restricted to in-frame clones and leaves out a portion. Clone size and the V and J calls come from that table; the DNA yielded D and trimming. The table shows about 200,000 clones, with around 83% occurring only once. The sequence came from a woman in her 50s with acute or convalescent COVID-19. Sequences were obtained from peripheral blood.

CDR3 sequence reads: CASSESGTNTNEQFF. Written as DNA, the CDR3 is TGCGCCAGCAGTGAGTCGGGGACTAACACGAATGAGCAGTTCTTC. The V and J genes are TRBV10-1 and TRBJ2-1; TRBD2 matches 7 bases. The CDR3 sequence is 15 residues long. CDR1 is WNHNN and CDR2 is SYGVQD in the germline V gene (reference sequence). V was clipped by 0 bases and J by 7 bases; unmatched bases: 6.